This T cell receptor beta chain appears in the sequencing data of a study of siplizumab effects on memory and regulatory T cells. Study outcomes and limitations: The alloreactive clones that mapped to unstimulated subsets made up only a minor fraction.

V dropped 0 bases and J dropped 3; count of bases not matched to a gene: 4. This CDR3 spans 15 amino acids. CDR1 and CDR2 from the germline V gene are SEHNR and FQNEAQ (reference sequence). Method: immunoSEQ multiplex PCR; TCRdb's copy keeps in-frame clones and lacks some. The sample includes some 100,000 clones, just under 95% of them seen just once. Notes on this clone: Its cognate antigen is unknown.

V is TRBV7-9 and J is TRBJ2-5; 7 bases map to TRBD1. Sequences were obtained from non-Treg CD4+ T cells sorted from blood. This clonotype was sampled from a human donor in good health. This chain's CDR3 is CASSLARGREETQYF. CDR3 DNA: TGTGCCAGCAGCTTAGCAAGGGGGCGAGAAGAGACCCAGTACTTC.